The T cell receptor beta chain under discussion was sequenced for a study of Graves' ophthalmopathy and Graves' hyperthyroidism. Serum thyroxine and TRAb, along with clinical symptoms, thyroid ultrasound and orbital computed tomography, were what diagnosis relied on. Amplified TCR beta CDR3 regions were obtained using RNA transcripts as template. Following a first-round RT-PCR that used HTBI primers, a second-round multiplex PCR was carried out. TCRdb reanalysed the multiplex PCR reads using MiXCR and keeps one entry per CDR3 protein. The sample consists of roughly 600,000 distinct CDR3 sequences, about two fifths of them appearing once. Concerning this clonotype: Its antigen is undetermined.

This CDR3 has 18 residues. Germline trimming cut 6 bases from V and 4 bases from J; bases unmatched to any gene: 10. Study-wide results and limits: In blood, most expanded thyroid clonotypes above 0.001 frequency were also detected.

V and J are TRBV12-3 or TRBV12-4 and TRBJ2-6; 12 bases agree with TRBD2. This clonotype was sampled from an adult man with Graves' hyperthyroidism. The sample consisted of peripheral blood or thyroid tissue (not recorded which). This CDR3 is CASRSSGLAGMGANVLTF. CDR3 nucleotide sequence: TGTGCCAGCAGGTCATCAGGACTAGCGGGGATGGGGGCCAACGTCCTGACTTTC.